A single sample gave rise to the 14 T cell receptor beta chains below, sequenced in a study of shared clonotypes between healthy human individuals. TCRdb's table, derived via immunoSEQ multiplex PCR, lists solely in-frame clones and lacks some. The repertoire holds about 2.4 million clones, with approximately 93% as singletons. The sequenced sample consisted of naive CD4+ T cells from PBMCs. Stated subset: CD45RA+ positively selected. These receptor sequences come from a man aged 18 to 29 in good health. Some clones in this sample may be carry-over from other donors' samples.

The CDR3 sequence is CASGLTSGNTIYF. The CDR3 DNA reads TGTGCCAGTGGACTGACCTCTGGAAACACCATATATTTT. The rearrangement uses TRBV13 and TRBJ1-3, with D hard to call. CDR3 length: 13 amino acids. Trimming removed 9 bases at V and 0 bases at J, with 9 bases between. Germline loops: CDR1 PRHDT, CDR2 FYEKMQ (reference sequence).

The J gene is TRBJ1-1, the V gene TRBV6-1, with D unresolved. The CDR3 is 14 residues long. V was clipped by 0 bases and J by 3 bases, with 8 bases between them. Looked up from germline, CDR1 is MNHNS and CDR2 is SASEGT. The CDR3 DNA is TGTGCCAGCAGTGAAGCGCGGTTGGACACTGAAGCTTTCTTT. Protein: CASSEARLDTEAFF.

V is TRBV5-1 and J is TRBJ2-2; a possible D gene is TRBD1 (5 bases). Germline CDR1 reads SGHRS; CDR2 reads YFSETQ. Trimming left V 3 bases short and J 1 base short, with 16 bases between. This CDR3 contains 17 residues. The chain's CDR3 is CASSYLKQTGNTGELFF. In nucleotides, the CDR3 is TGCGCCAGCAGCTACCTCAAACAAACAGGGAACACCGGGGAGCTGTTTTTT.

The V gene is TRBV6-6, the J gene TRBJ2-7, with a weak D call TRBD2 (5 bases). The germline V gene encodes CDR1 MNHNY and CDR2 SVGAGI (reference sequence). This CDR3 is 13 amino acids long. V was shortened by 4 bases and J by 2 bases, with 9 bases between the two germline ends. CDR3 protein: CASSFPGTYEQYF. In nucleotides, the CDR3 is TGTGCCAGCAGTTTCCCGGGGACCTACGAGCAGTACTTC.

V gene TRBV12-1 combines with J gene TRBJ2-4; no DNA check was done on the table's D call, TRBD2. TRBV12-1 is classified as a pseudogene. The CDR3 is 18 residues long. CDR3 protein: CASSFQGHYGTSKNIQYF. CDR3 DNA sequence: TGTGCCAGCAGCTTTCAGGGCCACTACGGGACTTCGAAAAACATTCAGTACTTC.

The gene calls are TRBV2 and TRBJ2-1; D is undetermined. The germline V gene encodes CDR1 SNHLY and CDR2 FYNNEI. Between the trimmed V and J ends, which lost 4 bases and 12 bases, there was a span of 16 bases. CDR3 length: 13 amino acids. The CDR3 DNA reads TGTGCCAGCAGTGGGGGAACTACCGATAGGCAGTTCTTC. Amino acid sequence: CASSGGTTDRQFF.

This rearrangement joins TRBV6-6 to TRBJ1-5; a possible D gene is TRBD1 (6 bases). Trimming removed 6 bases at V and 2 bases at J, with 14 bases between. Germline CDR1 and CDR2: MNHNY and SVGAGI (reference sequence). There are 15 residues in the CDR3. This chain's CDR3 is CASRTGTSGNQPQHF. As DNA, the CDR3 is TGTGCCAGCAGAACCGGGACAAGTGGCAATCAGCCCCAGCATTTT.

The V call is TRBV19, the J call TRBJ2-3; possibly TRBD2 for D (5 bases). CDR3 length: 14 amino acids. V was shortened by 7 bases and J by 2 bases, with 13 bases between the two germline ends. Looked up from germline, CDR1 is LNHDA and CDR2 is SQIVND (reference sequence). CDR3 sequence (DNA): TGTGCCAGTAACGGACTCCGGGCCACAGATACGCAGTATTTT. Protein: CASNGLRATDTQYF. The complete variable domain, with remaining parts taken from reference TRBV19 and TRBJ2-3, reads DGGITQSPKYLFRKEGQNVTLSCEQNLNHDAMYWYRQDPGQGLRLIYYSQIVNDFQKGDIAEGYSVSREKKESFPLTVTSAQKNPTAFYLCASNGLRATDTQYFGPGTRLTVL.

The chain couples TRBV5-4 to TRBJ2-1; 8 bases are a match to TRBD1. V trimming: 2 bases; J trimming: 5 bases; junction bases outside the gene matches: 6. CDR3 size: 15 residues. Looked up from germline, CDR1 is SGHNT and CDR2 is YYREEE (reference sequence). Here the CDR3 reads CASSFRQGANNEQFF. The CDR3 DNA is TGTGCCAGCAGCTTTAGGCAGGGGGCAAACAATGAGCAGTTCTTC. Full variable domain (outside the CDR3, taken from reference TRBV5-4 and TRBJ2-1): ETGVTQSPTHLIKTRGQQVTLRCSSQSGHNTVSWYQQALGQGPQFIFQYYREEENGRGNFPPRFSGLQFPNYSSELNVNALELDDSALYLCASSFRQGANNEQFFGPGTRLTVL.

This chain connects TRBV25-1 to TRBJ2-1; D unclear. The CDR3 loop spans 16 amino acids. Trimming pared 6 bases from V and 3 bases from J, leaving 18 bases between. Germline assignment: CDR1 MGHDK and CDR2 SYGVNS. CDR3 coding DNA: TGTGCCAGCAGATCCGACAAAGGAGTACACTACAATGAGCAGTTCTTC. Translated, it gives CASRSDKGVHYNEQFF.

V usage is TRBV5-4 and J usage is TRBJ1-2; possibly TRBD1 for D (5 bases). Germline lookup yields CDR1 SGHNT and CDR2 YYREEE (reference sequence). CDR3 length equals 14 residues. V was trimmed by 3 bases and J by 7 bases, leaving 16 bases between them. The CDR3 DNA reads TGTGCCAGCAGCTCCCGACAGATTCTAGCTGGCTACACCTTC. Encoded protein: CASSSRQILAGYTF.

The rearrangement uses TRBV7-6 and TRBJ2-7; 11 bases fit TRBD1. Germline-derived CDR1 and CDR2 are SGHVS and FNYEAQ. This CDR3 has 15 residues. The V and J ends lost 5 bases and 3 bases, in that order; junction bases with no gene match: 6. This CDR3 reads CASSKTGTGGYEQYF. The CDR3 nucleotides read TGTGCCAGCAGCAAAACCGGGACAGGGGGCTACGAGCAGTACTTC.

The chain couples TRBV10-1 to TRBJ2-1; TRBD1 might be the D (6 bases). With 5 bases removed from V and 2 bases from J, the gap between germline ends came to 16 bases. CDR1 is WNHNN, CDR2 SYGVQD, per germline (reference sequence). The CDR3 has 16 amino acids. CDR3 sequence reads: CASSRTGRGPYNEQFF. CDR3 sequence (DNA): TGCGCCAGCAGTCGAACAGGGCGCGGTCCCTACAATGAGCAGTTCTTC.

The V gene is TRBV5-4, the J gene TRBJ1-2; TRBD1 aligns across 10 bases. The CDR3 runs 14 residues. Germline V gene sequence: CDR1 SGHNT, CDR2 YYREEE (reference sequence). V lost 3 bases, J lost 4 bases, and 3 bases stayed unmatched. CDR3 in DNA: TGTGCCAGCAGCTGGGACAGGGGAACCTATGGCTACACCTTC. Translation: CASSWDRGTYGYTF. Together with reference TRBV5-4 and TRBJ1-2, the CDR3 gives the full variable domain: ETGVTQSPTHLIKTRGQQVTLRCSSQSGHNTVSWYQQALGQGPQFIFQYYREEENGRGNFPPRFSGLQFPNYSSELNVNALELDDSALYLCASSWDRGTYGYTFGSGTRLTVV.